This T cell receptor beta chain was found in a study of blood T cell repertoires in COVID-19. Study-level information: Some COVID-19 samples were acute and others convalescent; all came from the United States, Italy and Spain. The cDNA or gDNA used as material had been derived from T cells, B-cell-depleted T cells, or PBMCs.

A remark on this clone: This sample includes further DNA sequences coding for the same CDR3.

Clinical history as reported by participants underpinned cohort assignment. Recovery among Cohort 3 donors was established by two negative PCRs, clearance, or symptom resolution. Profiled with immunoSEQ multiplex PCR; TCRdb holds only in-frame clones, not every one. The profile shows approximately 290,000 clones, roughly 90% of them singletons. Sequencing was carried out using PBMCs or T cells enriched from blood (not recorded which). This receptor was identified in a woman in her twenties or thirties who had recovered from COVID-19.

Here the CDR3 DNA reads TGCGCCAGCAGCTTAGCCCTAGCGGGCCTCCAAGAGACCCAGTACTTC. This translates into CASSLALAGLQETQYF. The chain has TRBV5-1 and TRBJ2-5; TRBD2 aligns across 8 bases. The CDR3 is 16 amino acids. Losses at the gene ends were 2 bases for V and 1 base for J; bases not matched to a gene: 7. Germline V gene lookup returns CDR1 SGHRS and CDR2 YFSETQ. Based on the CDR3 plus reference TRBV5-1 and TRBJ2-5, the full variable domain is KAGVTQTPRYLIKTRGQQVTLSCSPISGHRSVSWYQQTPGQGLQFLFEYFSETQRNKGNFPGRFSGRQFSNSRSEMNVSTLELGDSALYLCASSLALAGLQETQYFGPGTRLLVL.